Presented here are 14 T cell receptor beta chains from one specimen sequenced in a study of blood T cell repertoires in COVID-19. This table comes from immunoSEQ multiplex PCR, and its TCRdb copy is limited to in-frame clones, with some not included. The sample carries approximately 150,000 clones, about nine tenths recorded once. The sequenced sample was peripheral blood. Receptors originate from a human donor in a cohort sampled during active COVID-19.

The V and J genes are TRBV11-3 and TRBJ2-2; no clear D gene. CDR3 length: 17 amino acids. Looked up from germline, CDR1 is SGHNT and CDR2 is YENEEA. V was cut by 1 base and J by 6 bases, with 18 bases left in between. The CDR3 nucleotides read TGTGCCAGCAGCTTAGGAGAGGTTGGAGTAGGTTCCGGGGAGCTGTTTTTT. Amino acids: CASSLGEVGVGSGELFF.

The chain recombines TRBV19 with TRBJ1-2; TRBD1 matches 7 bases. With V trimmed by 6 bases and J by 4 bases, 11 bases remained unmatched. Germline V gives CDR1 LNHDA, CDR2 SQIVND (reference sequence). CDR3 size: 15 residues. In DNA form, the CDR3 reads TGTGCCAGTAGAACCGGGACAGCAGTTGGCTATGGCTACACCTTC. Encoded protein: CASRTGTAVGYGYTF.

The chain employs TRBV6-5 and TRBJ1-2, with D tentatively TRBD1 (5 bases). V dropped 6 bases and J dropped 8 bases, with 16 bases sitting between them. The CDR3 consists of 13 residues. Germline loops: CDR1 MNHEY, CDR2 SVGAGI. The CDR3 DNA reads as TGTGCCAGCAGAGAGGCGGGGGTGGAAGGCTACACCTTC. The encoded protein is CASREAGVEGYTF.

The chain couples TRBV7-3 to TRBJ1-2, with a weak D call TRBD1 (6 bases). Trimming took off 6 bases at V and 6 bases at J, with 20 bases between the two ends. CDR3 length equals 15 residues. Germline V gene lookup returns CDR1 SGHTA and CDR2 FQGTGA. In DNA form, the CDR3 reads TGTGCCAGCAGACCAGGGACGGGGGGCCGAGATGGCTACACCTTC. It specifies CASRPGTGGRDGYTF.

J is TRBJ1-1 and V is TRBV7-2; no firm D call. V gave up 6 bases and J gave up 6 bases, with 14 bases separating them. The CDR3 is 13 residues long. CDR1 and CDR2 (germline): SGHTA, FQGNSA. CDR3 nucleotides: TGTGCCAGCAGTGGCGGAAGAAGCCCTGAAGCTTTCTTT. This sequence encodes CASSGGRSPEAFF.

The genes are TRBV9 and TRBJ2-3, with D perhaps matching TRBD1 (6 bases). The V and J ends lost 3 bases and 2 bases respectively, with 13 bases between them. The CDR3 is 15 residues long. Germline CDR1 reads SGDLS; CDR2 reads YYNGEE. The CDR3 region is CASSATGAFTDTQYF. CDR3 DNA sequence: TGTGCCAGCAGCGCGACAGGTGCGTTCACAGATACGCAGTATTTT.

J is TRBJ2-1 and V is TRBV13; 13 nucleotides align to TRBD2. The CDR3 runs 19 residues. V lost 2 bases, J lost 0 bases, and 7 bases stayed unmatched. Per germline, CDR1 PRHDT and CDR2 FYEKMQ (reference sequence). The CDR3 loop reads CASSLRLAGGLYSYNEQFF. In DNA form, the CDR3 reads TGTGCCAGCAGCTTAAGACTAGCGGGGGGTCTATACTCCTACAATGAGCAGTTCTTC.

V and J are TRBV3-1 (or the pseudogene TRBV3-2) and TRBJ2-3, with a possible D match to TRBD1 (7 bases). Trimming took 0 bases from V and 5 from J, leaving 9 bases between them. Germline V gene data show CDR1 as LGHDT and CDR2 as YNNKEL (reference sequence). The CDR3 loop spans 14 amino acids. The DNA of the CDR3 is TGTGCCAGCAGCCAAGACAGGGGGGAAGATACGCAGTATTTT. Its protein is CASSQDRGEDTQYF.

Concerning this clone: The junction and the germline gene differ at one end; a read error may be behind it. V is TRBV7-7 and J is TRBJ2-2; tentative D call: TRBD1 (6 bases). Germline CDR1 reads SSHAT; CDR2 reads FNYEAQ (reference sequence). CDR3 length: 16 amino acids. The DNA of the CDR3 is TGTGCTAGCAGCTTAGCCAGGGGCGGGAACACCGGGGAGCTGTTTTTT. Protein product: CASSLARGGNTGELFF.

J is TRBJ1-4 and V is TRBV29-1; D gene unclear. This CDR3 is 12 amino acids long. V dropped 4 bases and J dropped 4 bases, with 7 bases sitting between them. The germline CDR1 and CDR2 sequences are SQVTM and ANQGSEA. For the CDR3, the DNA is TGCAGCGTTGCTCAGTATAATGAAAAACTGTTTTTT. Encoded protein: CSVAQYNEKLFF.

This clone was observed once. V and J are TRBV29-1 and TRBJ2-2; 8 bases line up with TRBD1. Germline V gene sequence: CDR1 SQVTM, CDR2 ANQGSEA. Unmatched junction bases numbered 11, after V lost 8 bases and J lost 9 bases. The CDR3 length is 13 residues. CDR3 bases: TGCAGCATTGGGACAGGTTACAGACGGGAGCTGTTTTTT. Amino acids: CSIGTGYRRELFF.

This rearrangement joins TRBV4-2 to TRBJ2-2; 10 bases are a match to TRBD2. The CDR3 totals 16 residues. After removal of 2 bases from V and 1 base from J, the junction contained 1 base not matched to a gene. Germline lookup yields CDR1 LGHNA and CDR2 YNFKEQ. DNA of the CDR3: TGTGCCAGCAGCCAATTAGCGGGGGGGAACACCGGGGAGCTGTTTTTT. Translating it yields CASSQLAGGNTGELFF.

The rearrangement joins TRBV9 to TRBJ2-6; no clear D gene. The V and J ends lost 4 bases and 2 bases respectively, with 10 bases between them. The CDR3 contains 15 residues. The germline gives CDR1 SGDLS, CDR2 YYNGEE. For the CDR3, the DNA is TGTGCCAGCAGCACCCGAGGAGCTGGGGCCAACGTCCTGACTTTC. This sequence encodes CASSTRGAGANVLTF.

This chain links TRBV5-5 with TRBJ2-7, with D perhaps TRBD1 (6 bases). Deletions cut 2 bases from V and 4 bases from J, with 16 bases between. Germline CDR1 reads SGHKS; CDR2 reads YYEKEE (reference sequence). This CDR3 contains 15 residues. CDR3 DNA: TGTGCCAGCAGCTTAAATTTAGGGGGACAATACGAGCAGTACTTC. Residues: CASSLNLGGQYEQYF.